These 11 T cell receptor beta chains originate from one sample sequenced in a study of T cell responses to AZD1222 COVID-19 vaccine. The protocol was immunoSEQ multiplex PCR, while the TCRdb copy is restricted to in-frame clones and leaves out a portion. This sample yields about 140,000 clones, of which roughly 90% are seen a single time; approximately 3% belongs to the top ten. The starting material was peripheral blood, obtained on day 0 of AZD1222 vaccination. The receptor set was obtained from an adult in good health.

The chain carries TRBV2 and TRBJ1-6; TRBD1 matches 8 bases. CDR1 SNHLY and CDR2 FYNNEI come from the germline V gene. This CDR3 region has 16 residues. J gave up 0 bases and V 6 bases, and 4 bases lay outside the gene matches. The CDR3 region has the DNA TGTGCCAGCAGGGCAGGGGGCGGCTCCTATAATTCACCCCTCCACTTT. This gives the protein CASRAGGGSYNSPLHF.

The rearrangement uses TRBV14 and TRBJ1-2; perhaps TRBD1 as D (5 bases). Germline assignment: CDR1 SGHDN and CDR2 FVKESK. V lost 0 bases to trimming and J lost 6 bases, with 14 bases between them. CDR3 length: 15 residues. The CDR3 nucleotides are TGTGCCAGCAGCCAAGAGCAGGGCCCCCCACATGGCTACACCTTC. This gives the protein CASSQEQGPPHGYTF.

This sequence joins TRBV6-1 and TRBJ1-2; D is perhaps TRBD1 (5 bases). The ends were cut back, 3 bases at V and 2 bases at J, with 10 bases in the middle. CDR1 MNHNS and CDR2 SASEGT come from the germline V gene. The CDR3 has 14 amino acids. CDR3 nucleotides: TGTGCCAGCAGTGAGGGGGGTTGGAACTATGGCTACACCTTC. Residues: CASSEGGWNYGYTF.

This clone was recorded only once. The chain links TRBV18 to TRBJ1-1; no firm D call. The CDR3 extends over 15 amino acids. The V gene lost 2 bases and the J gene lost 0 bases, with 10 bases spanning the gap. CDR1 KGHSH and CDR2 LQKENI come from the germline V gene. The CDR3 nucleotides are TGTGCCAGCTCACCATACGGGGTCATGAACACTGAAGCTTTCTTT. Protein sequence: CASSPYGVMNTEAFF.

The chain joins TRBV9 to TRBJ1-1; D remains ambiguous. The CDR3 sequence is 15 residues long. CDR1 SGDLS and CDR2 YYNGEE come from the germline V gene. V lost 4 bases to trimming and J lost 3 bases, with 16 bases between them. The CDR3: CASSPSPYGDTEAFF. The DNA for the CDR3 is TGTGCCAGCAGCCCGAGTCCTTACGGGGACACTGAAGCTTTCTTT.

This chain connects TRBV10-3 to TRBJ2-3, with 9 bases aligning to TRBD1. The J segment lost 3 bases and the V segment lost 2 bases, leaving 6 bases of the junction unmatched. CDR1 is ENHRY and CDR2 is SYGVKD in the germline V gene. The CDR3 runs 16 residues. The CDR3 nucleotides read TGTGCCATCAGTGAGGCTGGGACAGGGCGAACAGATACGCAGTATTTT. It yields the protein CAISEAGTGRTDTQYF.

This chain joins TRBV7-8 and TRBJ1-5; D not resolved. The V and J ends lost 2 bases and 2 bases respectively, with 7 bases between them. The CDR3 sequence is 14 residues long. Germline V gene data show CDR1 as SGHVS and CDR2 as FQNEAQ. Here the CDR3 reads CASSLNYGNQPQHF. The CDR3 bases are TGTGCCAGCAGCTTAAACTACGGCAATCAGCCCCAGCATTTT. Drawing the rest from reference TRBV7-8 and TRBJ1-5, the complete variable domain is GAGVSQSPRYKVAKRGQDVALRCDPISGHVSLFWYQQALGQGPEFLTYFQNEAQLDKSGLPSDRFFAERPEGSVSTLKIQRTQQEDSAVYLCASSLNYGNQPQHFGDGTRLSIL.

This clone was seen only once. The genes are TRBV5-5 and TRBJ1-1, with D unresolved. The CDR3 is made up of 14 amino acids. Between the trimmed V and J ends, which lost 0 bases and 1 base, there was a span of 7 bases. CDR1 is SGHKS and CDR2 is YYEKEE in the germline V gene (reference sequence). The DNA for the CDR3 is TGTGCCAGCAGCTTGGATAGTCCGAACACTGAAGCTTTCTTT. Its translation is CASSLDSPNTEAFF.

Many counts were recorded for this clone. The chain recombines TRBV30 with TRBJ2-7; 9 nucleotides match TRBD2. Unmatched junction bases numbered 0, after V lost 3 bases and J lost 3 bases. The germline V gene has CDR1 GTSNPN and CDR2 SVGIG (reference sequence). The CDR3 length is 12 residues. This CDR3 is CAWRAGGYEQYF. CDR3 nucleotide sequence: TGTGCCTGGAGAGCGGGAGGCTACGAGCAGTACTTC. The full variable domain, its missing parts supplied by reference TRBV30 and TRBJ2-7, is SQTIHQWPATLVQPVGSPLSLECTVEGTSNPNLYWYRQAAGRGLQLLFYSVGIGQISSEVPQNLSASRPQDRQFILSSKKLLLSDSGFYLCAWRAGGYEQYFGPGTRLTVT.

The V and J genes are TRBV4-1 and TRBJ2-1, with 10 positions matching TRBD2. CDR1 MGHRA and CDR2 YSYEKL come from the germline V gene. The V gene end was trimmed by 3 bases and the J gene end by 4 bases; junction bases not matched to a gene: 3. The CDR3 extends over 15 amino acids. The CDR3 sequence: CASSQGLATYNEQFF. The CDR3 nucleotides are TGCGCCAGCAGCCAGGGACTAGCGACGTACAATGAGCAGTTCTTC.

The chain employs TRBV6-5 and TRBJ1-2; D gene unclear. V was shortened by 5 bases and J by 5 bases, with 6 bases between the two germline ends. Germline loops: CDR1 MNHEY, CDR2 SVGAGI. This CDR3 comprises 11 residues. CDR3 sequence (DNA): TGTGCCAGCAGTACCCCTTATGGCTACACCTTC. It specifies CASSTPYGYTF.